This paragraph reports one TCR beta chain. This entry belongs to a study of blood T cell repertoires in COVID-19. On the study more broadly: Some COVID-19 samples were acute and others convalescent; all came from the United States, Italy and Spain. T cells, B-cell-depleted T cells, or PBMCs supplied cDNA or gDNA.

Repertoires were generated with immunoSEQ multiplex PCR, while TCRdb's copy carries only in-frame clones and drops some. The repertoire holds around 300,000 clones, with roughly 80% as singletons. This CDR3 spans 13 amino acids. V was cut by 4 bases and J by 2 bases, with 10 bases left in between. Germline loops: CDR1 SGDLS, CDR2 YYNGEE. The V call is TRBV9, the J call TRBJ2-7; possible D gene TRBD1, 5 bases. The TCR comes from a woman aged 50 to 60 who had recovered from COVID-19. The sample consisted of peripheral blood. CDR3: CASSKDTAYEQYF. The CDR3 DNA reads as TGTGCCAGCAGCAAGGACACCGCCTACGAGCAGTACTTC.